This TCR beta chain stems from a study of beta chain features in type 1 diabetes. For the study at large: There was similarity between patients and healthy donors in age, gender and cell yields. Notes on the study in general: The similarity of naive, central memory and Treg TCRB repertoires appeared greater among patients than among healthy donors. There was a moderate but significant shortening of TCRB CDR3s in all four CD4+ subsets of Type 1 diabetes patients.

This CDR3 has 14 residues. Germline V gene sequence: CDR1 SGHDT, CDR2 YYEEEE. Trimming stripped 6 bases from V and 4 bases from J, with 16 bases between. Reverse transcription of all isolated RNA meant that expressed TCRB transcripts were sequenced. This table comes from immunoSEQ multiplex PCR, and its TCRdb copy is limited to in-frame clones, with some not included. The sample carries 150,000 to 200,000 clones, around 8% recorded once. The authors sorted CD4+ naive, central memory, regulatory and stem cell-like memory cells via CD45RO/CCR7/CD25/CD127/CD95/CD27. Purities in excess of 95% were seen in all sorted populations. On this clone itself: What it binds is not known.

Sequencing input: central memory CD4+ T cells from blood. The gene calls are TRBV5-6 and TRBJ1-2; tentative D call: TRBD1 (5 bases). The receptor comes from a woman aged 18-29 years with type 1 diabetes. The CDR3: CASNKGHIGYGYTF. CDR3 coding DNA: TGTGCCAGCAACAAAGGACATATCGGCTATGGCTACACCTTC. The complete variable domain, with remaining parts taken from reference TRBV5-6 and TRBJ1-2, reads DAGVTQSPTHLIKTRGQQVTLRCSPKSGHDTVSWYQQALGQGPQFIFQYYEEEERQRGNFPDRFSGHQFPNYSSELNVNALLLGDSALYLCASNKGHIGYGYTFGSGTRLTVV.